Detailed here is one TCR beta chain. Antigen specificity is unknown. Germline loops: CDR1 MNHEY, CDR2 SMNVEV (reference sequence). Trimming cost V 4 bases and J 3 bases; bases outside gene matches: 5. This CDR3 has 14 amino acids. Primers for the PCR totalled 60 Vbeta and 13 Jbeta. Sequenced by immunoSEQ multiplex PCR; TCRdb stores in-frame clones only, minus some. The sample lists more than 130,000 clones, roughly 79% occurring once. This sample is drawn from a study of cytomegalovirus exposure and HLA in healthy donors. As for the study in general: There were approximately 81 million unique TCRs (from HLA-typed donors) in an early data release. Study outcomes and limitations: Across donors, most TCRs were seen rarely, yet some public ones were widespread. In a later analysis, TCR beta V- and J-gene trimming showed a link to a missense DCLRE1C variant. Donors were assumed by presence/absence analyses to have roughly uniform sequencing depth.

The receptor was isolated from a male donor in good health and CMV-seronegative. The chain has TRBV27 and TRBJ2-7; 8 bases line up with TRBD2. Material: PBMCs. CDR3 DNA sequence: TGTGCCAGCAGTTCGGGACTAGGAATCTACGAGCAGTACTTC. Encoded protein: CASSSGLGIYEQYF.